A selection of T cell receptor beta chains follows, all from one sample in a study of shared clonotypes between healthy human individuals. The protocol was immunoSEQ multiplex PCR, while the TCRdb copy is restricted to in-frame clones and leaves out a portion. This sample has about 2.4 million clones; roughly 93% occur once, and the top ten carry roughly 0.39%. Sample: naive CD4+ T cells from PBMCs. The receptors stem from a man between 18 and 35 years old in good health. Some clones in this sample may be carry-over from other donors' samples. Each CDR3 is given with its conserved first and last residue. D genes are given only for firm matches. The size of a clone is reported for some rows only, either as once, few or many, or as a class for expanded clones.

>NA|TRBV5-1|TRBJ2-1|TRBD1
CATGGTGAEEQFF
TGCGCCACTGGGGGGACAGGGGCGGAAGAGCAGTTCTTC
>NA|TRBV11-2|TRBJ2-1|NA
CASSPGVNEQFF
TGTGCCAGCAGCCCGGGGGTCAATGAGCAGTTCTTC
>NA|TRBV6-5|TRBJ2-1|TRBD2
CASSYGGSRTEQFF
TGTGCCAGCAGTTACGGCGGGAGTCGTACTGAGCAGTTCTTC
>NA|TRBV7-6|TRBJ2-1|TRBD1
CASRPDRGSYNEQFF
TGTGCCAGCAGACCCGACAGGGGCTCCTACAATGAGCAGTTCTTC
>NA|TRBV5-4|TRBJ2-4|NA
CASSWGLGGDFLDKNIQYF
TGTGCCAGCAGCTGGGGCTTGGGCGGGGACTTCTTGGACAAAAACATTCAGTACTTC
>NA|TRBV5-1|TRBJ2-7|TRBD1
CASSLITGTGAYEQYF
TGCGCCAGCAGCTTGATAACCGGGACAGGAGCCTACGAGCAGTACTTC
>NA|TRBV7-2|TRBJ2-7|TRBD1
CASSLVTQGARRDEQYF
TGTGCCAGCAGCTTAGTGACACAGGGGGCGCGCCGCGACGAGCAGTACTTC
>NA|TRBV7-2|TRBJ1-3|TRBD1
CASSLTGTGATIYF
TGTGCCAGCAGCTTAACCGGGACAGGGGCCACCATATATTTT
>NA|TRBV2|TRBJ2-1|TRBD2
CASQAGGFSEQFF
TGTGCCAGCCAAGCGGGAGGGTTCTCTGAGCAGTTCTTC
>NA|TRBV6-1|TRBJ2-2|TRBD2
CASSEGGSGRTGELFF
TGTGCCAGCAGTGAAGGTGGTAGCGGGAGAACCGGGGAGCTGTTTTTT
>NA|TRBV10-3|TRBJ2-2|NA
CAISESGRPPTGELFF
TGTGCCATCAGTGAGTCGGGACGGCCCCCCACCGGGGAGCTGTTTTTT
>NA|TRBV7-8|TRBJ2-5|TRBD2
CGSALAGQETQYF
TGTGGGAGCGCGTTAGCGGGGCAAGAGACCCAGTACTTC
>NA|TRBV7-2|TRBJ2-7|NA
CASRREGLKHYEQYF
TGTGCCAGCAGGCGCGAGGGACTGAAACACTACGAGCAGTACTTC
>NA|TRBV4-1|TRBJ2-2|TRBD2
CASSPAGGRGPNTGELFF
TGCGCCAGCAGCCCCGCCGGAGGGAGGGGACCGAACACCGGGGAGCTGTTTTTT
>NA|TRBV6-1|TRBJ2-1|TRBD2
CASSGRLAESYNEQFF
TGTGCCAGCAGTGGAAGACTAGCGGAGTCCTACAATGAGCAGTTCTTC
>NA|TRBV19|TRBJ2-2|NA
CASSIVQGTGELFF
TGTGCCAGTAGTATAGTGCAGGGCACCGGGGAGCTGTTTTTT
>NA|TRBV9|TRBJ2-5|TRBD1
CASSWTGASGETQYF
TGTGCCAGCAGCTGGACAGGGGCCTCAGGGGAGACCCAGTACTTC
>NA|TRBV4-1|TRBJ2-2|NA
CASSQGPGETYTGELFF
TGCGCCAGCAGCCAAGGCCCTGGGGAGACATACACCGGGGAGCTGTTTTTT
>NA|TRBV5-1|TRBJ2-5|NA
CASSLGGAETQYF
TGCGCCAGCAGCTTGGGAGGGGCTGAGACCCAGTACTTC
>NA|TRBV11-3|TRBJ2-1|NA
CASSLGLRSSYNEQFF
TGTGCCAGCAGCTTAGGACTCCGAAGCTCCTACAATGAGCAGTTCTTC
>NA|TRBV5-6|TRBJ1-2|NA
CASSPLPALNYGYTF
TGTGCCAGCAGCCCACTCCCGGCACTTAACTATGGCTACACCTTC
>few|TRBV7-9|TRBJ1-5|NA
CASSLGTGNQPQHF
TGTGCCAGCAGCTTAGGGACCGGCAATCAGCCCCAGCATTTT
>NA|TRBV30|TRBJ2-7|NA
CAWRGLSYEQYF
TGTGCCTGGAGGGGACTCAGCTACGAGCAGTACTTC